This passage covers 23 T cell receptor beta chains from one sample sequenced in a study of cytomegalovirus exposure and HLA in healthy donors. A multiplex PCR was run with 60 Vbeta primers and 13 Jbeta primers. Sequencing used immunoSEQ multiplex PCR; TCRdb keeps in-frame clones, though not all of them. The data show about 150,000 clones, approximately 57% seen once. The sample comprised PBMCs. Receptors were obtained from a male donor in good health and CMV-seronegative.

The CDR3 spells CSVALLRDGYTF. The CDR3 region has the DNA TGCAGCGTTGCCTTGCTCAGGGATGGCTACACCTTC. The rearrangement links TRBV29-1 to TRBJ1-2; weak D call: TRBD1 (5 bases). V dropped 4 bases and J dropped 6 bases, with 12 bases sitting between them. The CDR3 extends over 12 amino acids. Germline V gene sequence: CDR1 SQVTM, CDR2 ANQGSEA.

The rearrangement links TRBV7-9 to TRBJ2-3, with 12 bases identical to TRBD2. Germline V gene sequence: CDR1 SEHNR, CDR2 FQNEAQ (reference sequence). Trimming took 0 bases from V and 4 from J; bases not matched to a gene: 2. CDR3 size: 16 residues. CDR3 sequence (DNA): TGTGCCAGCAGCTTAGCTCCTAGCGGGGGGGCAGATACGCAGTATTTT. This gives the protein CASSLAPSGGADTQYF.

The chain recombines TRBV7-9 with TRBJ2-1; 13 bases match TRBD2. V lost 2 bases, J lost 4 bases, and 8 bases stayed unmatched. The CDR3 consists of 18 residues. Germline assignment: CDR1 SEHNR and CDR2 FQNEAQ (reference sequence). The CDR3, as DNA: TGTGCCAGCAGCTTACCCCCTCGACTAGCGGGGGGTTACAATGAGCAGTTCTTC. Protein sequence: CASSLPPRLAGGYNEQFF.

V is TRBV6-5 and J is TRBJ2-2; 8 nucleotides agree with TRBD1. The CDR3 runs to 13 residues. Germline V gives CDR1 MNHEY, CDR2 SVGAGI. V shed 6 bases, J shed 3 bases, and the junction held 0 bases outside the gene matches. In nucleotides, the CDR3 is TGTGCCAGCAGGACAGGGGACACCGGGGAGCTGTTTTTT. This encodes CASRTGDTGELFF.

The chain links TRBV30 to TRBJ2-5; tentative D call: TRBD2 (6 bases). The germline V and J ends were trimmed by 1 base and 4 bases, with 10 bases remaining between them. CDR3 length equals 13 residues. Germline-derived CDR1 and CDR2 are GTSNPN and SVGIG (reference sequence). CDR3 sequence reads: CAWSAGGVETQYF. The CDR3 DNA reads TGTGCCTGGAGTGCCGGGGGTGTAGAGACCCAGTACTTC.

The chain carries TRBV7-9 and TRBJ1-5; D perhaps matches TRBD1 (5 bases). The CDR3 runs to 14 residues. Trimming removed 3 bases from V and 5 bases from J, with 11 bases in between. Per germline, CDR1 SEHNR and CDR2 FQNEAQ (reference sequence). CDR3 nucleotides: TGTGCCAGCAGCTTCCCAGGGCCTCATCAGCCCCAGCATTTT. Translated, it gives CASSFPGPHQPQHF.

V usage is TRBV28 and J usage is TRBJ2-7; D perhaps matches TRBD1 (6 bases). V lost 9 bases and J lost 1, with 10 bases in between. CDR1 and CDR2 from the germline V gene are MDHEN and SYDVKM. CDR3 length: 12 residues. The CDR3 region is CASGTLSYEQYF. Written as DNA, the CDR3 is TGTGCCAGTGGGACACTATCCTACGAGCAGTACTTC.

This clone was recorded a few times. The CDR3 nucleotides read TGTGCCAGCAGCCCGTTGAGCGGGAGGTACGAGCAGTACTTC. Amino acids: CASSPLSGRYEQYF. The chain employs TRBV9 and TRBJ2-7; 9 bases fit TRBD2. Germline V CDR1 and CDR2: SGDLS, YYNGEE. Trimming took 4 bases from V and 4 from J; bases not matched to a gene: 6. This CDR3 is built from 14 residues.

The genes are TRBV6-5 and TRBJ1-5, with D uncertain. The germline CDR1 and CDR2 sequences are MNHEY and SVGAGI. Deletions cut 9 bases from V and 9 bases from J, with 9 bases between. The CDR3 consists of 10 residues. In DNA, the CDR3 is TGTGCCAGGGGCTGTTGGCCCCAGCATTTT. Translation gives CARGCWPQHF.

This sequence joins TRBV5-6 and TRBJ2-7, with D maybe TRBD1 (6 bases). V lost 0 bases and J 7 bases, leaving 11 bases between the germline ends. Germline lookup yields CDR1 SGHDT and CDR2 YYEEEE. CDR3 length: 13 residues. In nucleotides, the CDR3 is TGTGCCAGCAGCTTGGCCTCAGGACAGGAGCAGTACTTC. This translates into CASSLASGQEQYF.

The rearrangement links TRBV18 to TRBJ2-2; 8 positions agree with TRBD1. The germline gives CDR1 KGHSH, CDR2 LQKENI. V gave up 3 bases and J gave up 1 base; unmatched junction bases: 4. The CDR3 spans 16 residues. CDR3: CASSPSGTGNTGELFF. CDR3 coding DNA: TGTGCCAGCTCACCGTCCGGGACAGGGAACACCGGGGAGCTGTTTTTT.

V and J are TRBV6-1 and TRBJ1-1, with TRBD1 matching 7 bases. Losses at the gene ends were 4 bases for V and 1 base for J; bases not matched to a gene: 0. This CDR3 spans 13 amino acids. Germline CDR1 and CDR2: MNHNS and SASEGT. The CDR3 sequence is CASSAGGNTEAFF. The CDR3 DNA is TGTGCCAGCAGTGCAGGGGGGAACACTGAAGCTTTCTTT.

Here the CDR3 reads CASSPEAGDTGELFF. DNA for the CDR3: TGTGCCAGCAGCCCTGAAGCGGGGGACACCGGGGAGCTGTTTTTT. The chain employs TRBV7-2 and TRBJ2-2, with TRBD2 identical over 8 bases. The germline CDR1 and CDR2 sequences are SGHTA and FQGNSA. V dropped 5 bases and J dropped 3; count of bases not matched to a gene: 5. This CDR3 contains 15 residues.

The chain employs TRBV7-6 and TRBJ1-5; D unresolved. The V end lost 1 base, the J end lost 5 bases, and 9 bases lay between the germline ends. This CDR3 has 14 residues. CDR1 is SGHVS, CDR2 FNYEAQ, per germline. The CDR3: CASSLGYGDQPQHF. The CDR3 DNA is TGTGCCAGCAGCTTAGGGTACGGAGATCAGCCCCAGCATTTT.

This clone was observed once. The chain joins TRBV4-1 to TRBJ2-7; possible D gene TRBD1, 6 bases. Trimming shortened V by 2 bases and J by 2 bases, and 16 bases separated the two germline ends. Looked up from germline, CDR1 is MGHRA and CDR2 is YSYEKL. The CDR3 is made up of 16 amino acids. CDR3 coding DNA: TGCGCCAGCAGCCAAACAGGGTTAGGGTTCGCCTACGAGCAGTACTTC. It specifies CASSQTGLGFAYEQYF.

This chain uses TRBV7-6 with TRBJ2-7; D is unclear. Germline assignment: CDR1 SGHVS and CDR2 FNYEAQ. Trimming cost V 3 bases and J 0 bases, with 9 bases left between them. This CDR3 has 14 amino acids. CDR3 region: CASSFEPGSYEQYF. CDR3 DNA sequence: TGTGCCAGCAGCTTTGAACCAGGCTCCTACGAGCAGTACTTC.

The rearrangement joins TRBV7-2 to TRBJ2-1; 8 bases align to TRBD2. In germline, CDR1 is SGHTA, CDR2 FQGNSA. CDR3 length equals 15 residues. V trimming: 5 bases; J trimming: 8 bases; junction bases outside the gene matches: 11. The CDR3: CASSPSGTRAYEQFF. CDR3 nucleotides: TGTGCCAGCAGCCCGAGCGGGACTAGGGCTTATGAGCAGTTCTTC. Filled out from reference TRBV7-2 and TRBJ2-1, the complete variable domain reads GAGVSQSPSNKVTEKGKDVELRCDPISGHTALYWYRQSLGQGLEFLIYFQGNSAPDKSGLPSDRFSAERTGGSVSTLTIQRTQQEDSAVYLCASSPSGTRAYEQFFGPGTRLTVL.

The J gene is TRBJ1-4, the V gene TRBV7-9, with D perhaps TRBD1 (6 bases). CDR1 is SEHNR and CDR2 is FQNEAQ in the germline V gene (reference sequence). V was pared by 8 bases and J by 2 bases, with 15 bases between. The CDR3 runs 15 residues. The CDR3 DNA is TGTGCCAGCGATACAGGGCGTTCTACTAATGAAAAACTGTTTTTT. Amino acid sequence: CASDTGRSTNEKLFF.

V and J are TRBV5-1 and TRBJ2-7, with TRBD1 identical over 7 bases. Germline trimming cut 2 bases from V and 2 bases from J; bases unmatched to any gene: 7. This CDR3 has 15 amino acids. From germline, CDR1 is SGHRS and CDR2 YFSETQ. CDR3 DNA sequence: TGCGCCAGCAGCTTAACCGGACAGGCGACCTACGAGCAGTACTTC. It encodes CASSLTGQATYEQYF.

The CDR3 here is CASSHTTGTTEAFF. CDR3 coding DNA: TGTGCCAGCAGTCATACTACCGGGACAACTGAAGCTTTCTTT. The chain joins TRBV6-6 to TRBJ1-1; tentative D call: TRBD1 (6 bases). CDR1 is MNHNY, CDR2 SVGAGI, per germline (reference sequence). Trimming shortened V by 5 bases and J by 5 bases, and 15 bases separated the two germline ends. This CDR3 region has 14 residues.

This rearrangement joins TRBV7-9 to TRBJ2-3; TRBD2 agrees at 12 bases. This CDR3 spans 18 amino acids. Germline values: CDR1 SEHNR, CDR2 FQNEAQ (reference sequence). Germline trimming cut 7 bases from V and 3 bases from J; bases unmatched to any gene: 14. The CDR3 spells CASTERGPSGGGTDTQYF. The CDR3 DNA is TGTGCCAGCACCGAAAGAGGTCCTAGCGGGGGGGGGACAGATACGCAGTATTTT.

The table lists this clone with a few counts. J is TRBJ1-5 and V is TRBV6-5; D ambiguous. CDR3 length: 13 amino acids. CDR1 and CDR2 (germline): MNHEY, SVGAGI. V lost 6 bases and J lost 5, with 11 bases in between. The CDR3 DNA reads as TGTGCCAGCAGATCGGGATGGGATCAGCCCCAGCATTTT. Its protein is CASRSGWDQPQHF.

This clone was detected a few times. This chain links TRBV9 with TRBJ2-5, with D maybe TRBD1 (6 bases). CDR1 is SGDLS, CDR2 YYNGEE, per germline. The CDR3 sequence is 21 residues long. V lost 4 bases and J 2 bases, leaving 33 bases between the germline ends. CDR3 nucleotide sequence: TGTGCCAGCAGCCCCCCGGACAGTTTCCCGAGGTTAAGTTACGGACAAGAGACCCAGTACTTC. This encodes CASSPPDSFPRLSYGQETQYF.